This TCR beta chain was sequenced during a study of cytomegalovirus exposure and HLA in healthy donors. The PCR was carried out with 60 Vbeta primers and 13 Jbeta primers. Using immunoSEQ multiplex PCR, the repertoire was profiled, and TCRdb retains in-frame clones only, with some absent. The specimen's table records around 100,000 clones. V trimming: 2 bases; J trimming: 7 bases; junction bases outside the gene matches: 2. Germline CDR1 and CDR2: SGHTA and FQGNSA. The CDR3 is 14 amino acids. The V call is TRBV7-2, the J call TRBJ2-2; TRBD2 agrees at 9 bases. The sequenced sample was PBMCs. The receptor was derived from a man aged 50 to 59 in good health and CMV-seronegative. CDR3 DNA: TGTGCCAGCAGCTTATCACTAGCGGGCGGGGAGCTGTTTTTT. Translating gives CASSLSLAGGELFF.